This TCR beta chain was sequenced during a study of identifying expanded T cells in peripheral blood. No infections or other immune events were documented during collection. Overall study results and limits: Roughly 1.2 clones differed between technical replicates, versus around 16 and 19 over time. Clone count variance between approximately two-week samples rose with total template count.

The CDR3 is 15 amino acids. The ends were cut back, 6 bases at V and 3 bases at J, with 18 bases in the middle. The V gene's germline CDR1 is SGHTS and CDR2 YDEGEE. Sequencing was performed with immunoSEQ multiplex PCR; in TCRdb, only in-frame clones are kept and a portion is missing. The data contain around 85,000 clones, roughly 91% of them singletons. About this clone itself: Its antigen is as yet unknown.

This TCR was sampled from a person aged 18-69 years in good health. Sequences were obtained from blood. The rearrangement links TRBV5-8 to TRBJ1-1, with D unresolved. Here the CDR3 reads CASTQWNGWDTEAFF. CDR3 DNA: TGTGCCAGCACCCAATGGAACGGGTGGGACACTGAAGCTTTCTTT.